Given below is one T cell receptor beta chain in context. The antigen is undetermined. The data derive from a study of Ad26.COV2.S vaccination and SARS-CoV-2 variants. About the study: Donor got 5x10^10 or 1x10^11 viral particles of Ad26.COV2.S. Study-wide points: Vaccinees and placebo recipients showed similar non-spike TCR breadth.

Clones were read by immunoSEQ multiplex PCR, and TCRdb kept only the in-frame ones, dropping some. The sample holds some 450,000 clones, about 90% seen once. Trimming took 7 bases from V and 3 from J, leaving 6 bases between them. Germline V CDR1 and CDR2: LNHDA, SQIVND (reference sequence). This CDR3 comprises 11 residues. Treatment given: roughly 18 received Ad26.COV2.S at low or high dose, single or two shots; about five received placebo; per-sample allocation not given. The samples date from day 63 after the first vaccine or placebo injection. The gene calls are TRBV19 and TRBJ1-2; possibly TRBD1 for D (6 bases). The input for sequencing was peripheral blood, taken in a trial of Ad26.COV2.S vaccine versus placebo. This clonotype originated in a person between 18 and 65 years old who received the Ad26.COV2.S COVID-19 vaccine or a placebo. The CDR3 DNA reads TGTGCCAGTACAGGGGACTATGGCTACACCTTC. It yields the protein CASTGDYGYTF.